A selection of T cell receptor beta chains follows, all from one sample in a study of early stage breast cancer tumors. Sequencing used immunoSEQ multiplex PCR; TCRdb keeps in-frame clones, though not all of them. The data hold just over 50,000 clones, with around 78% observed a single time. Sequenced material: blood. The receptor source for this set is a person in their 40s with breast cancer. Each CDR3 is given with its conserved first and last residue. Each record gives: D gene, V gene, J gene, clone size, CDR3 protein, CDR3 DNA. A D gene is named only where the DNA matches it firmly. Clone size is stated in some rows and not others, as once, few, many or a class when expanded.

NA,TRBV21-1,TRBJ2-5,once,CASSKVVTGLATQETQYF,TGTGCCAGCAGCAAAGTGGTTACCGGACTAGCGACCCAAGAGACCCAGTACTTC
TRBD2,TRBV11-3,TRBJ2-1,NA,CASSSSGRDGTYNEQFF,TGTGCCAGCAGCTCTAGCGGGAGGGACGGGACCTACAATGAGCAGTTCTTC
NA,TRBV19,TRBJ2-6,NA,CASSDQPGANVLTF,TGTGCCAGTAGTGACCAGCCTGGGGCCAACGTCCTGACTTTC
NA,TRBV11-3,TRBJ2-1,NA,CASRLSLGYNEQFF,TGTGCCAGCAGGTTAAGCTTAGGATACAATGAGCAGTTCTTC
NA,TRBV30,TRBJ2-3,once,CAWSQGDTQYF,TGTGCCTGGAGTCAGGGAGATACGCAGTATTTT
NA,TRBV7-9,TRBJ2-5,once,CASSLGVVQETQYF,TGTGCCAGCAGCTTGGGGGTTGTTCAAGAGACCCAGTACTTC
TRBD1,TRBV18,TRBJ1-5,NA,CASSRGTGDQPQHF,TGTGCCAGCTCACGGGGGACAGGGGATCAGCCCCAGCATTTT
NA,TRBV19,TRBJ1-5,once,CASSISPLPRDQPQHF,TGTGCCAGTAGTATTTCCCCCCTGCCCCGGGATCAGCCCCAGCATTTT
NA,TRBV7-9,TRBJ2-7,NA,CASSYDGNSYEQYF,TGTGCCAGCAGCTATGACGGAAATTCCTACGAGCAGTACTTC
TRBD2,TRBV4-2,TRBJ2-1,NA,CASSQILAGGDNEQFF,TGTGCCAGCAGCCAAATCCTAGCGGGAGGTGACAATGAGCAGTTCTTC
NA,TRBV14,TRBJ2-3,NA,CASSQGLADTQYF,TGTGCCAGCAGCCAGGGGCTTGCAGATACGCAGTATTTT
NA,TRBV5-5,TRBJ1-3,NA,CASRPLLTGNTIYF,TGTGCCAGCAGACCACTCCTCACTGGAAACACCATATATTTT
NA,TRBV6-4,TRBJ2-1,NA,CASSDSVTLLNEQFF,TGTGCCAGCAGTGACTCGGTAACGCTTTTAAATGAGCAGTTCTTC
TRBD1,TRBV18,TRBJ2-5,NA,CASSPTGGEETQYF,TGTGCCAGCTCACCAACAGGGGGCGAAGAGACCCAGTACTTC
TRBD1,TRBV18,TRBJ2-7,few,CASSQTGVRYEQYF,TGTGCCAGCTCACAGACAGGGGTTCGCTACGAGCAGTACTTC
NA,TRBV27,TRBJ2-7,NA,CASSKTTGDSYEQYF,TGTGCCAGCAGTAAAACCACTGGGGATTCCTACGAGCAGTACTTC
NA,TRBV5-1,TRBJ2-1,NA,CASSQTTWQFF,TGCGCCAGCAGCCAGACCACGTGGCAGTTCTTC
NA,TRBV5-5,TRBJ2-5,NA,CASSPRPRGNGVETQYF,TGTGCCAGCAGCCCCCGCCCCAGGGGTAATGGCGTGGAGACCCAGTACTTC
NA,TRBV30,TRBJ1-1,few,CAWTPGNTEAFF,TGTGCCTGGACCCCGGGGAACACTGAAGCTTTCTTT
TRBD2,TRBV11-2,TRBJ2-1,once,CASSFGTSGNNEQFF,TGTGCCAGCAGTTTCGGGACTAGCGGAAACAATGAGCAGTTCTTC
NA,TRBV2,TRBJ2-5,NA,CASRQGPGETQYF,TGTGCCAGCCGCCAGGGGCCAGGGGAGACCCAGTACTTC
TRBD2,TRBV27,TRBJ2-7,NA,CASSPIEGGIYEQYF,TGTGCCAGCAGTCCCATCGAGGGAGGGATCTACGAGCAGTACTTC
TRBD1,TRBV9,TRBJ2-7,once,CASSEGTGGQYEQYF,TGTGCCAGCAGCGAAGGGACAGGGGGCCAATACGAGCAGTACTTC
NA,TRBV29-1,TRBJ2-3,NA,CSTGGGVRITDTQYF,TGCAGCACCGGGGGCGGGGTACGGATCACAGATACGCAGTATTTT
NA,TRBV5-1,TRBJ1-2,NA,CASSLASALNYGYTF,TGCGCCAGCAGCTTGGCGTCAGCCCTTAACTATGGCTACACCTTC
NA,TRBV7-2,TRBJ2-1,NA,CASSRLAPAIYNEQFF,TGTGCCAGCAGCCGGTTAGCCCCGGCGATATACAATGAGCAGTTCTTC
TRBD1,TRBV28,TRBJ1-4,NA,CASSSAGGINEKLFF,TGTGCCAGCAGTTCTGCAGGGGGTATAAATGAAAAACTGTTTTTT
NA,TRBV6-1,TRBJ2-7,NA,CASSESSDEQYF,TGTGCCAGCAGTGAGTCGAGCGACGAGCAGTACTTC
NA,TRBV28,TRBJ2-7,NA,CASREQGYEQYF,TGTGCCAGCAGAGAACAGGGTTACGAGCAGTACTTC
TRBD2,TRBV7-9,TRBJ2-6,NA,CASSLREGYSGANVLTF,TGTGCCAGCAGCTTACGGGAGGGATACTCTGGGGCCAACGTCCTGACTTTC
TRBD2,TRBV7-9,TRBJ2-2,NA,CASSIRESGRGTGELFF,TGTGCCAGCAGCATCCGCGAAAGCGGGAGGGGTACCGGGGAGCTGTTTTTT
NA,TRBV11-2,TRBJ2-1,NA,CASSLGAGEQFF,TGTGCCAGCAGCTTAGGAGCCGGTGAGCAGTTCTTC
TRBD2,TRBV13,TRBJ2-7,NA,CASSGRLADSYEQYF,TGTGCCAGCAGCGGAAGACTAGCCGATTCCTACGAGCAGTACTTC
NA,TRBV29-1,TRBJ2-3,NA,CSVEAQGLTDTQYF,TGCAGCGTTGAAGCCCAGGGGCTCACAGATACGCAGTATTTT
TRBD1,TRBV5-1,TRBJ1-2,NA,CASSLAGTGGSYGYTF,TGCGCCAGCAGCTTGGCGGGGACAGGGGGCAGCTATGGCTACACCTTC
NA,TRBV6-5,TRBJ1-3,NA,CASRMGVSGNTIYF,TGTGCCAGCAGGATGGGGGTCTCTGGAAACACCATATATTTT
TRBD1,TRBV18,TRBJ2-5,NA,CASSPPGQQETQYF,TGTGCCAGCTCACCACCGGGACAGCAAGAGACCCAGTACTTC
NA,TRBV11-2,TRBJ2-7,NA,CASSLGNEQYF,TGTGCCAGCAGCTTAGGGAACGAGCAGTACTTC
NA,TRBV7-9,TRBJ2-2,NA,CASSFTVNTGELFF,TGTGCCAGCAGCTTTACGGTGAACACCGGGGAGCTGTTTTTT
NA,TRBV19,TRBJ1-2,NA,CASSRVFGGDGYTF,TGTGCCAGTAGCCGGGTCTTCGGGGGCGATGGCTACACCTTC
TRBD2,TRBV7-9,TRBJ2-7,NA,CASSLDTSGYEQYF,TGTGCCAGCAGCCTGGACACTAGCGGGTACGAGCAGTACTTC
NA,TRBV1,TRBJ2-2,NA,CTSPDFQTGELFF,TGCACCAGCCCGGACTTCCAGACCGGGGAGCTGTTTTTT
TRBD2,TRBV15,TRBJ2-1,once,CATSKRLAGYNEQFF,TGTGCCACCAGCAAACGACTAGCGGGATACAATGAGCAGTTCTTC
NA,TRBV25-1,TRBJ2-2,NA,CASSLFTAGELFF,TGTGCCAGCAGTCTGTTCACCGCCGGGGAGCTGTTTTTT
TRBD2,TRBV6-5,TRBJ2-7,NA,CASSYTWTSYEQYF,TGTGCCAGCAGTTACACTTGGACTAGCTACGAGCAGTACTTC
TRBD2,TRBV6-1,TRBJ2-3,once,CASHVLADNSDTQYF,TGTGCCAGCCACGTACTAGCGGACAACTCAGATACGCAGTATTTT
NA,TRBV6-4,TRBJ2-1,NA,CASSDYPTGEQFF,TGTGCCAGCAGTGACTACCCTACAGGAGAGCAGTTCTTC
NA,TRBV7-9,TRBJ2-5,NA,CASSSYQDQETQYF,TGTGCCAGCAGCTCGTATCAGGATCAAGAGACCCAGTACTTC
NA,TRBV7-9,TRBJ2-7,NA,CASRGAYEQYF,TGTGCCTCTCGGGGGGCTTACGAGCAGTACTTC